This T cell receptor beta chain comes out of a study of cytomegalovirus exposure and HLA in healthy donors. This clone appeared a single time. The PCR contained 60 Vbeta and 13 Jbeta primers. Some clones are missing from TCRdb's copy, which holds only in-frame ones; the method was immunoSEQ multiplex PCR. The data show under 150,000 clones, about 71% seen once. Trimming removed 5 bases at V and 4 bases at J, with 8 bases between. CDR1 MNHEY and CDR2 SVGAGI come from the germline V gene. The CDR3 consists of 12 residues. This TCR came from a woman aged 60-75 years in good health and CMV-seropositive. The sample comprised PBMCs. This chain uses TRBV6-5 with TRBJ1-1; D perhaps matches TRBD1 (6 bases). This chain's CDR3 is CASSTGFTEAFF. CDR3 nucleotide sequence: TGTGCCAGCAGTACAGGGTTCACTGAAGCTTTCTTT.